This TCR beta chain was sequenced for a study of radiotherapy plus CTLA-4 blockade in lung cancer. Profiling relied on immunoSEQ multiplex PCR, and the TCRdb table lists in-frame clones only, not all of them. The table has some 110,000 clones, 78% seen once. The germline gives CDR1 LNHDA, CDR2 SQIVND (reference sequence). The CDR3 contains 16 residues. V trimming: 4 bases; J trimming: 4 bases; junction bases outside the gene matches: 10. The source was peripheral blood, collected from a patient treated with radiotherapy plus ipilimumab. V gene TRBV19 combines with J gene TRBJ2-1; 7 bases agree with TRBD2. The receptor was isolated from a human donor with non-small cell lung cancer who had a partial response to radiotherapy plus ipilimumab. CDR3 loop: CASSTSVPGLYNEQFF. DNA of the CDR3: TGTGCCAGTAGTACATCTGTACCGGGACTATACAATGAGCAGTTCTTC.